Given below is one T cell receptor beta chain in context. Unmatched junction bases numbered 5, after V lost 4 bases and J lost 5 bases. This CDR3 spans 15 amino acids. Germline V gene sequence: CDR1 SGHRS, CDR2 YFSETQ. The data belong to a study of blood T cell repertoires in COVID-19. Study details: T cells, B-cell-depleted T cells, or PBMCs supplied cDNA or gDNA.

Profiled with immunoSEQ multiplex PCR; TCRdb holds only in-frame clones, not every one. Seen here are some 150,000 clones, roughly four fifths observed once, and the top ten hold about 31%. Specimen: peripheral blood. The TCR was taken from a woman in her fifties or sixties with acute or convalescent COVID-19. This chain links TRBV5-1 with TRBJ2-2; TRBD1 matches at 10 bases. The CDR3 sequence is CASSPWTGGTGELFF. The CDR3 DNA follows: TGCGCCAGCAGCCCCTGGACAGGGGGTACCGGGGAGCTGTTTTTT.